The clone carrying this T cell receptor beta chain was recorded at least ten times. Its antigen is as yet unknown. V dropped 4 bases and J dropped 4; count of bases not matched to a gene: 8. There are 16 residues in the CDR3. Germline-derived CDR1 and CDR2 are MGHRA and YSYEKL. This sample is part of a study of metastatic and nonmetastatic thyroid tumors. Broader study findings: Significantly greater TCR beta diversity was reportedly found in malignant thyroid tumors than in benign nodules (in blood and tumor).

TCRdb re-called clones via MiXCR from the PCR reads. The table records 30,000 to 35,000 clones, roughly 30% of them present only once. All patients reached thyroid surgery having received no treatment beforehand. This chain connects TRBV4-1 to TRBJ2-3; TRBD2 aligns across 10 bases. The specimen was blood. This receptor was obtained from a female donor with papillary thyroid cancer or a benign thyroid nodule (not recorded which). Some clones in this sample may be carry-over from other donors' samples. The CDR3 sequence is CASSPLKAGGSDTQYF. In DNA form, the CDR3 reads TGCGCCAGCAGCCCCCTTAAAGCGGGAGGGTCAGATACGCAGTATTTT.